This T cell receptor (beta chain) came from a study of blood T cells in healthy people across ages. There were at least 6 micrograms of total RNA extracted from every sample. PCR was performed a second time for 7 to 11 cycles using a sample-barcoded 5' primer and a J-beta primer mix. TCRdb used MiXCR to reprocess the 5' RACE reads, holding one entry per CDR3 protein. Of more than 1,000,000 distinct CDR3 sequences in the sample, roughly a quarter are singletons; the top ten hold 0.65% to 0.75%. A note on this clonotype: Its specificity is not known.

Study findings and constraints: Diversity was estimated from one million T cells, and these estimates were considered underestimates.

Germline V gene sequence: CDR1 SGHRS, CDR2 YFSETQ. The CDR3 totals 14 residues. The data also belong to a second study, concerning T cells of mothers and their children. From that paper: Donation was provided by three healthy Caucasian mothers along with their six children. There were over 9 million TCR beta CDR3 reads from each mother and about 3 million from each child.

This TCR was recovered from a girl aged 2 to 10 in good health. The genes are TRBV5-1 and TRBJ2-5, with D unclear. TRBJ2-1 matches the DNA end more closely, so the J call is doubtful. The specimen sequenced was blood. As DNA, the CDR3 is TGCGCCAGCAGCTTGGTTACTACATATAATGAGCAGTTCTTC. It codes for CASSLVTTYNEQFF.